This T cell receptor beta chain derives from a study of blood T cell repertoires in COVID-19. Study details: PBMCs, B-cell-depleted T cells, or T cells were the source of the cDNA or gDNA that made up the material.

The CDR3 loop spans 18 amino acids. V gave up 0 bases and J gave up 0 bases, with 15 bases separating them. Per the germline V gene, CDR1 is SEHNR and CDR2 is FQNEAQ (reference sequence). Sequencing used immunoSEQ multiplex PCR; TCRdb keeps in-frame clones, though not all of them. This sample has around 31,000 clones; around 92% occur once, and the top ten carry 0.5% to 0.7%. V and J are TRBV7-9 and TRBJ1-3; D is perhaps TRBD1 (5 bases). This TCR came from a woman between 40 and 55 years old with active or convalescent COVID-19. The sequencing sample was made of peripheral blood. The CDR3 is CASSLAVSARVSGNTIYF. The CDR3 DNA reads TGTGCCAGCAGCTTAGCAGTCAGCGCCAGGGTCTCTGGAAACACCATATATTTT.